This entry features one TCR beta chain sequence. The data are from a study of shared clonotypes between healthy human individuals. In germline, CDR1 is MGHRA, CDR2 YSYEKL. The CDR3 spans 12 residues. Trimming pared 0 bases from V and 9 bases from J, leaving 6 bases between. The method was immunoSEQ multiplex PCR; TCRdb's version includes in-frame clones alone and lacks a portion of them. The sample includes more than 2,000,000 clones, about 92% of them seen just once. The V call is TRBV4-1, the J call TRBJ2-1; D gene unclear. Input material: naive CD4+ T cells sorted from blood. Described subset: CD45RA+ positively selected. This TCR was recovered from a man between 18 and 35 years old in good health. The CDR3 is CASSQEYGEQFF. CDR3 nucleotide sequence: TGCGCCAGCAGCCAAGAATACGGTGAGCAGTTCTTC.